This T cell receptor beta chain was profiled in a study of OX40 agonist ivuxolimab in advanced cancers. Across the study: Prior therapy, whether anti-PD-1, anti-PD-L1 or anti-CTLA-4, was allowed, and 40% had some.

Study-level points and caveats: The authors did not determine the antigen specificity of the expanded peripheral T cells. The study found that CD8+ T cells averaged more expanded clones than CD4+.

TCRdb's copy holds only in-frame clones and misses some; the assay was immunoSEQ multiplex PCR. The data hold tens of thousands of clones, with around 83% observed a single time. This clone has just one count. Antigen specificity is unknown. Other DNA sequences in the same sample also yield this CDR3. Germline CDR1 and CDR2: MNHNY and SVGAGI (reference sequence). V gave up 6 bases and J gave up 1 base, with 3 bases separating them. This CDR3 has 11 amino acids. This chain joins TRBV6-6 and TRBJ2-5; no firm D call. Sequencing was performed on CD4+ or CD8+ T cells sorted from blood, taken in a trial of the OX40 agonist ivuxolimab. The sequence was obtained from an adult with an advanced solid tumor such as melanoma, head and neck, liver or kidney cancer. The CDR3 region is CASSLQETQYF. The CDR3 nucleotides are TGTGCCAGCAGCCTCCAAGAGACCCAGTACTTC.